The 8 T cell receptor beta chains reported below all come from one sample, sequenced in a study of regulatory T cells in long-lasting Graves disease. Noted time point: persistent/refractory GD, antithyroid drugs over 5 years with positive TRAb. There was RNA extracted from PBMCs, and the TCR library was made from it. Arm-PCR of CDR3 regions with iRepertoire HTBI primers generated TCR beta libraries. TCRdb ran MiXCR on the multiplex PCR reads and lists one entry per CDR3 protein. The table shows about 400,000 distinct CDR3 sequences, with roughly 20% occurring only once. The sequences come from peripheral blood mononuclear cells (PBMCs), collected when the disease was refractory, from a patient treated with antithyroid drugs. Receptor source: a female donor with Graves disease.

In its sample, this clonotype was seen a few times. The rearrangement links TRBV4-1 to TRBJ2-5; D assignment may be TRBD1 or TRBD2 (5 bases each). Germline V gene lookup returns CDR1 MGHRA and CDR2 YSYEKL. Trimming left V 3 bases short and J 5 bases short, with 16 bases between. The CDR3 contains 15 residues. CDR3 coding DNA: TGCGCCAGCAGCCAGGACCTACCGGGGACCGAGACCCAGTACTTC. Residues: CASSQDLPGTETQYF.

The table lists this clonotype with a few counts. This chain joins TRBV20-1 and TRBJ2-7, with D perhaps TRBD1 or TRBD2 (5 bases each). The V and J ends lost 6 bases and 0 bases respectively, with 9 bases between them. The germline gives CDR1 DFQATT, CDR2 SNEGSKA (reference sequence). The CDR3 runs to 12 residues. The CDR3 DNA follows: TGCAGTGCAAGTGGGGGCTCCTACGAGCAGTACTTC. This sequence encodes CSASGGSYEQYF.

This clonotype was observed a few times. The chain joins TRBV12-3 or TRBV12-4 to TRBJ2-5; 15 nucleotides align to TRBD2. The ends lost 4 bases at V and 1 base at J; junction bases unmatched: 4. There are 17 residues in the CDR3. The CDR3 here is CASSSPGLAGGQETQYF. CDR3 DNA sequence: TGTGCCAGCAGTTCGCCGGGACTAGCGGGAGGCCAAGAGACCCAGTACTTC.

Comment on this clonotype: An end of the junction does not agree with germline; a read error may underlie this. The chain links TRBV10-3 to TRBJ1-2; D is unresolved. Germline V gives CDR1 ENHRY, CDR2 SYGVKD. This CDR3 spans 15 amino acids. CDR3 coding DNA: TGTGCCATCACCTCGGGCGTTGGCCAGAACTGTGGCTACACCTTC. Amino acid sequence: CAITSGVGQNCGYTF.

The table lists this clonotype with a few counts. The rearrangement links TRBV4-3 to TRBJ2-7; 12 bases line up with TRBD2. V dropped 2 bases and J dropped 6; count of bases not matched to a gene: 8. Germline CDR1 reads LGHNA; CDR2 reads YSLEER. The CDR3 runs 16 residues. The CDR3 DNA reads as TGCGCCAGCAGCCAATCTAGCGGGAGGGCCTTACCCGAGCAGTACTTC. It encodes CASSQSSGRALPEQYF.

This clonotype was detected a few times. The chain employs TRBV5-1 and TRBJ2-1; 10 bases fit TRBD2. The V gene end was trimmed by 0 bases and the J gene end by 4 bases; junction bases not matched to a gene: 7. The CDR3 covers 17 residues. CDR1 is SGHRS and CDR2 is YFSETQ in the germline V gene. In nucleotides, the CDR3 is TGCGCCAGCAGCTTGGTAGGAGCGGGAGGGCCGTACAATGAGCAGTTCTTC. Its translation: CASSLVGAGGPYNEQFF.

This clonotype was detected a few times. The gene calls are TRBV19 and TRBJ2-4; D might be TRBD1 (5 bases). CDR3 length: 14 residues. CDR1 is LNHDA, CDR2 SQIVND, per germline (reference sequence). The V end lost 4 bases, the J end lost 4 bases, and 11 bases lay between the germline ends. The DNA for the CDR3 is TGTGCCAGTAGTAACCCAGGGTGGAAAAACATTCAGTACTTC. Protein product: CASSNPGWKNIQYF.

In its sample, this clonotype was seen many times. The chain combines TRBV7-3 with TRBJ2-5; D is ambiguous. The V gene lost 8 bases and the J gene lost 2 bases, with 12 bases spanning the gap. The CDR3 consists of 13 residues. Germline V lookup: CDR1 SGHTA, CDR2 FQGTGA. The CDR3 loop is CASGSAEQETQYF. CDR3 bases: TGTGCCAGCGGATCGGCGGAGCAAGAGACCCAGTACTTC.